There are a few counts of the clone carrying this TCR beta chain. This sample was included in a study of T cell changes during pregnancy in multiple sclerosis. The table came from immunoSEQ multiplex PCR; TCRdb's copy has only in-frame clones and leaves some out. The sample lists about 56,000 clones, about 88% occurring once. Germline V gives CDR1 DFQATT, CDR2 SNEGSKA (reference sequence). Trimming took off 4 bases at V and 5 bases at J, with 5 bases between the two ends. This CDR3 is 10 amino acids long. This sequence originates from a female donor with multiple sclerosis, enrolled in a pregnancy study. Sequenced material: CD4+ T cells from peripheral blood mononuclear cells, taken in the third trimester of pregnancy. The chain combines TRBV20-1 with TRBJ2-5, with unresolved D. The CDR3 region is CSANGETQYF. CDR3 nucleotides: TGCAGTGCTAACGGGGAGACCCAGTACTTC.